The sequence of this TCR beta chain was determined in a study of T-cell reconstitution after alpha-beta-depleted transplantation in children. Findings and caveats of the study: The authors attributed T-cell counts and diversity one year after transplant mostly to newly produced T cells. In patients about two months after transplant, alpha-beta T cells reportedly arose from several hundred expanded graft clones.

Unique molecular identifiers were used in preparing the TCRbeta library. A single record per CDR3 protein comes from TCRdb applying MiXCR to the PCR reads. The sample has around 580,000 distinct CDR3 sequences, 25% to 30% seen once. CDR3 length: 13 residues. The V gene's germline CDR1 is MNHEY and CDR2 SMNVEV (reference sequence). V shed 4 bases and J 6 bases; nucleotides not matched to a gene: 2. About this clonotype itself: Its antigen is not identified.

The TCR was taken from a boy younger than two with Wiskott-Aldrich syndrome, due to receive a stem cell transplant. The specimen was PBMCs, collected before TCRalphabeta/CD19-depleted stem cell transplant. The J gene is TRBJ2-2, the V gene TRBV27, with TRBD2 matching 7 bases. This CDR3 reads CASSWGGPGELFF. For the CDR3, the DNA is TGTGCCAGCAGTTGGGGGGGTCCCGGGGAGCTGTTTTTT.